One and the same sample provided the 17 T cell receptor beta chains below, sequenced in a study of shared clonotypes between healthy human individuals. As defined, naive CD8 cells were CD45RO-negative and positively selected for CCR7, with terminally differentiated effector memory CD45RA+ cells excluded. Libraries were prepared by immunoSEQ multiplex PCR; TCRdb keeps only in-frame clonotypes and omits some of them. Seen here are approximately 840,000 clones, approximately 97% observed once, and the top ten hold less than 0.25%. The sequencing sample was made of naive CD8+ T cells sorted from blood. These receptors all come from a man aged 30 to 39 in good health.

This rearrangement joins TRBV6-1 to TRBJ2-1; 7 nucleotides line up with TRBD2. V lost 0 bases, J lost 7 bases, and 6 bases stayed unmatched. This CDR3 comprises 15 residues. Germline CDR1 reads MNHNS; CDR2 reads SASEGT. The chain's CDR3 is CASSEAPGGTNEQFF. CDR3 DNA sequence: TGTGCCAGCAGTGAAGCTCCGGGAGGTACAAATGAGCAGTTCTTC.

CDR3 sequence (DNA): TGTGCCAGCTCACCACCGGTTGGCGGGAGTAATGAGCAGTTCTTC. Protein: CASSPPVGGSNEQFF. V and J are TRBV18 and TRBJ2-1, with 7 bases lining up with TRBD2. Germline trimming cut 0 bases from V and 7 bases from J; bases unmatched to any gene: 6. Germline V CDR1 and CDR2: KGHSH, LQKENI. The CDR3 spans 15 residues.

This sequence joins TRBV6-5 and TRBJ2-1; D unresolved. CDR1 and CDR2 (germline): MNHEY, SVGAGI. V lost 7 bases and J lost 4, with 14 bases in between. The CDR3 loop spans 14 amino acids. The CDR3 sequence: CASTRLGSYNEQFF. The CDR3 DNA follows: TGTGCCAGCACTCGCCTAGGATCGTACAATGAGCAGTTCTTC.

This chain joins TRBV11-1 and TRBJ2-7, with D perhaps TRBD1 (5 bases). Trimming took off 2 bases at V and 0 bases at J, with 14 bases between the two ends. Germline V gives CDR1 SGHAT, CDR2 FQDESV (reference sequence). The CDR3 has 16 amino acids. The CDR3 bases are TGTGCCAGCAGCTTAATTCCGGACACCAGCTCCTACGAGCAGTACTTC. Its protein product is CASSLIPDTSSYEQYF.

The gene calls are TRBV27 and TRBJ2-3; D remains ambiguous. V lost 4 bases to trimming and J lost 4 bases, with 12 bases between them. Germline V lookup: CDR1 MNHEY, CDR2 SMNVEV (reference sequence). This CDR3 comprises 14 residues. DNA for the CDR3: TGTGCCAGCAGTTCCCTTAATCGGCCAGATACGCAGTATTTT. Its protein product is CASSSLNRPDTQYF.

The genes are TRBV28 and TRBJ2-2; the match to TRBD1 covers 8 bases. With 7 bases clipped from V and 2 bases from J, the junction kept 6 bases outside the gene matches. The CDR3 has 15 amino acids. Germline CDR1 reads MDHEN; CDR2 reads SYDVKM. The CDR3: CASKLGQENTGELFF. The CDR3 DNA follows: TGTGCCAGCAAGTTGGGACAGGAAAACACCGGGGAGCTGTTTTTT. Combining the CDR3 with reference TRBV28 and TRBJ2-2 gives the whole variable domain DVKVTQSSRYLVKRTGEKVFLECVQDMDHENMFWYRQDPGLGLRLIYFSYDVKMKEKGDIPEGYSVSREKKERFSLILESASTNQTSMYLCASKLGQENTGELFFGEGSRLTVL.

The chain employs TRBV9 and TRBJ2-1; perhaps D is TRBD1 or TRBD2 (5 bases each). Germline lookup yields CDR1 SGDLS and CDR2 YYNGEE. There are 17 residues in the CDR3. V was cut by 0 bases and J by 9 bases, with 22 bases left in between. The CDR3 sequence: CASSVVAGTISTGEQFF. CDR3 DNA: TGTGCCAGCAGCGTAGTTGCAGGGACGATCAGTACGGGTGAGCAGTTCTTC.

This rearrangement joins TRBV5-1 to TRBJ2-7; maybe TRBD2 (5 bases). Germline V CDR1 and CDR2: SGHRS, YFSETQ. The CDR3 is 14 amino acids. Trimming removed 0 bases from V and 2 bases from J, with 9 bases in between. CDR3 sequence (DNA): TGCGCCAGCAGCTTGGTCGGGGTCCCCTACGAGCAGTACTTC. This encodes CASSLVGVPYEQYF.

This chain links TRBV27 with TRBJ2-5; 8 positions agree with TRBD1. Germline loops: CDR1 MNHEY, CDR2 SMNVEV (reference sequence). After removal of 7 bases from V and 0 bases from J, the junction contained 7 bases not matched to a gene. The CDR3 totals 15 residues. CDR3 sequence: CASTLTGAYQETQYF. CDR3 in DNA: TGTGCCAGCACCCTGACAGGGGCGTACCAAGAGACCCAGTACTTC.

The CDR3 DNA reads as TGTGCCAGCTCACCACCGGAAGGGGGAAGATATGGCTACACCTTC. Translation gives CASSPPEGGRYGYTF. This rearrangement joins TRBV18 to TRBJ1-2, with D perhaps TRBD1 (6 bases). CDR1 and CDR2 (germline): KGHSH, LQKENI. Trimming removed 0 bases at V and 5 bases at J, with 13 bases between. The CDR3 is 15 residues long. The entire variable domain, with the rest obtained from reference TRBV18 and TRBJ1-2, is as follows: NAGVMQNPRHLVRRRGQEARLRCSPMKGHSHVYWYRQLPEEGLKFMVYLQKENIIDESGMPKERFSAEFPKEGPSILRIQQVVRGDSAAYFCASSPPEGGRYGYTFGSGTRLTVV.

With respect to this clone: Other DNA sequences in the same sample also yield this CDR3. The chain is built from TRBV7-9 and TRBJ2-2; no reliable D call. V shed 6 bases and J shed 5 bases, with 4 bases lying between them. This CDR3 spans 11 amino acids. Per the germline V gene, CDR1 is SEHNR and CDR2 is FQNEAQ (reference sequence). CDR3 in amino acids: CASRITGELFF. CDR3 DNA sequence: TGTGCCAGCAGGATTACCGGGGAGCTGTTTTTT. The full variable domain, with the rest looked up from reference TRBV7-9 and TRBJ2-2, is DTGVSQNPRHKITKRGQNVTFRCDPISEHNRLYWYRQTLGQGPEFLTYFQNEAQLEKSRLLSDRFSAERPKGSFSTLEIQRTEQGDSAMYLCASRITGELFFGEGSRLTVL.

The chain is built from TRBV7-6 and TRBJ2-3; D may correspond to TRBD1 or TRBD2 (5 bases each). This CDR3 has 15 residues. CDR1 and CDR2 from the germline V gene are SGHVS and FNYEAQ. Trimming took 1 base from V and 0 from J, leaving 8 bases between them. CDR3 nucleotides: TGTGCCAGCAGCTTAGGAGGGGCGAGCACAGATACGCAGTATTTT. It translates to CASSLGGASTDTQYF.

The chain recombines TRBV7-9 with TRBJ2-2; tentatively, D is TRBD2 (6 bases). V shed 8 bases and J shed 6 bases, with 16 bases lying between them. CDR1 is SEHNR and CDR2 is FQNEAQ in the germline V gene (reference sequence). The CDR3 runs to 14 residues. CDR3 nucleotides: TGTGCCAGCCATCGGGCGGGATTGGCCGGGGAGCTGTTTTTT. It specifies CASHRAGLAGELFF.

The rearrangement joins TRBV6-5 to TRBJ2-2; D gene ambiguous. This CDR3 contains 12 residues. The V and J ends lost 8 bases and 5 bases respectively, with 9 bases between them. Germline CDR1 reads MNHEY; CDR2 reads SVGAGI. CDR3 DNA: TGTGCCAGCGGGCGATTTACCGGGGAGCTGTTTTTT. Amino acids: CASGRFTGELFF.

The chain couples TRBV30 to TRBJ2-7; 8 nucleotides agree with TRBD2. The germline V gene has CDR1 GTSNPN and CDR2 SVGIG (reference sequence). The V and J ends lost 0 bases and 9 bases, in that order; junction bases with no gene match: 7. This CDR3 spans 13 amino acids. CDR3 sequence: CAWSVPGGPTQYF. The CDR3 bases are TGTGCCTGGAGTGTACCGGGAGGGCCCACGCAGTACTTC.

The chain couples TRBV15 to TRBJ1-4, with a weak D call TRBD1 (5 bases). This CDR3 is 12 amino acids long. V lost 5 bases and J lost 6, with 7 bases in between. Germline V gene sequence: CDR1 LNHNV, CDR2 YYDKDF (reference sequence). DNA of the CDR3: TGTGCCACCAGCGGACACGATGAAAAACTGTTTTTT. This translates into CATSGHDEKLFF.

The rearrangement links TRBV4-1 to TRBJ2-7; D perhaps matches TRBD2 (5 bases). V lost 3 bases and J 2 bases, leaving 11 bases between the germline ends. The CDR3 length is 14 residues. Germline V gene data show CDR1 as MGHRA and CDR2 as YSYEKL. CDR3 bases: TGCGCCAGCAGCCAGAGGGCGCAGCCCTACGAGCAGTACTTC. Protein sequence: CASSQRAQPYEQYF.